This TCR beta chain was sequenced in a study of cytomegalovirus exposure and HLA in healthy donors. Germline V gives CDR1 SGHRS, CDR2 YFSETQ. There are 14 residues in the CDR3. V was shortened by 1 base and J by 0 bases, with 7 bases between the two germline ends. The PCR had 60 Vbeta and 13 Jbeta primers. This table comes from immunoSEQ multiplex PCR, and its TCRdb copy is limited to in-frame clones, with some not included. The sample shows more than 100,000 clones, 15% of them seen only once. This clone was found a few times. The material sequenced was PBMCs. The V and J genes are TRBV5-1 and TRBJ1-1, with unresolved D. This clonotype originated in a woman aged 18-29 years in good health and CMV-seronegative. The CDR3 protein is CASSLKNMNTEAFF. In DNA form, the CDR3 reads TGCGCCAGCAGCTTGAAGAACATGAACACTGAAGCTTTCTTT.